This T cell receptor (beta chain) was identified in a study of blood T cell repertoires in COVID-19. Study as a whole: Collection of acute and convalescent COVID-19 samples took place in the United States, Italy and Spain. T cells, B-cell-depleted T cells, or PBMCs provided the cDNA or gDNA that served as material.

Looked up from germline, CDR1 is SGHTS and CDR2 is YDEGEE. With V trimmed by 4 bases and J by 3 bases, 6 bases remained unmatched. This CDR3 region has 15 residues. In the original analysis: The authors estimated nucleated cell counts from reference gene primer amplification. Profiled with immunoSEQ multiplex PCR; TCRdb holds only in-frame clones, not every one. V, J and clone size are taken as reported in that table, and D and trimming were inferred from the DNA itself. The table lists 68,000 or so clones, about 88% of them singletons, with roughly 2.7% in the top ten. This clone has just one count. Sequences were obtained from peripheral blood. The source of this sequence is a man in his 70s with active or convalescent COVID-19. The chain recombines TRBV5-8 with TRBJ2-1, with 8 bases fitting TRBD1. CDR3 DNA: TGTGCCAGCAGCGAGGACAGGGTGGGCTACAATGAGCAGTTCTTC. The encoded protein is CASSEDRVGYNEQFF.